Listed below are T cell receptor beta chains from one sample, sequenced in a study of blood T cell repertoires in COVID-19. TCRdb's table, derived via immunoSEQ multiplex PCR, lists solely in-frame clones and lacks some. This table holds about 210,000 clones, 65% to 85% found once. The sequencing input was peripheral blood. Source of these receptors: a human donor in a cohort sampled during active COVID-19. CDR3s include the opening cysteine and the closing phenylalanine or tryptophan. A D gene is named only where the DNA matches it firmly. Some rows have no size entry. The others give once, few or many, or a class for an expanded clone.

j_call	v_call	d_call	clone_size	cdr3_aa	cdr3_nt
TRBJ1-2	TRBV7-2	.	.	CASSYRIGGDGYTF	TGTGCCAGCAGCTACCGAATAGGGGGGGATGGCTACACCTTC
TRBJ1-3	TRBV9	.	.	CASSVEGRSGNTIYF	TGTGCCAGCAGCGTAGAAGGGAGGTCTGGAAACACCATATATTTT
TRBJ2-3	TRBV7-3	.	.	CASPMGVHTQYF	TGTGCCAGCCCCATGGGAGTCCATACGCAGTATTTT
TRBJ2-1	TRBV7-9	.	.	CASSLSGSSYNEQFF	TGTGCCAGCAGCTTAAGTGGTAGCTCCTACAATGAGCAGTTCTTC
TRBJ2-2	TRBV3-1/TRBV3-2	.	.	CASRSSNTGELFF	TGTGCCAGCAGATCGTCCAACACCGGGGAGCTGTTTTTT
TRBJ1-2	TRBV30	.	.	CAWSVLINYGYTF	TGTGCCTGGAGTGTACTTATTAACTATGGCTACACCTTC
TRBJ2-7	TRBV5-1	.	.	CASSLAGNEQYF	TGCGCCAGCAGCTTGGCGGGGAACGAGCAGTACTTC
TRBJ2-7	TRBV5-1	.	.	CASSENPDKIYEQYF	TGCGCCAGCAGCGAGAACCCCGACAAGATCTACGAGCAGTACTTC
TRBJ1-5	TRBV28	.	few	CASGGAQHF	TGTGCCAGCGGAGGGGCCCAGCATTTT
TRBJ2-4	TRBV7-9	TRBD1	.	CASSPRGFFQYF	TGTGCCAGCAGCCCCAGGGGGTTTTTTCAGTACTTC
TRBJ2-1	TRBV6-6	.	.	CASSPVAGFGNNEQFF	TGTGCCAGCAGTCCTGTGGCGGGGTTCGGGAACAATGAGCAGTTCTTC
TRBJ2-7	TRBV5-4	TRBD1	.	CASSLDRGRYEQYF	TGTGCCAGCAGCTTGGACAGGGGGAGGTACGAGCAGTACTTC
TRBJ2-1	TRBV24-1	TRBD2	.	CATSALGLAAPDEQFF	TGTGCCACCAGTGCCCTGGGACTAGCGGCCCCAGATGAGCAGTTCTTC
TRBJ1-4	TRBV18	TRBD1	few	CASSPNDRGNEKLFF	TGTGCCAGCTCACCAAATGACAGGGGTAATGAAAAACTGTTTTTT
TRBJ2-1	TRBV7-6	.	.	CASSPGDGKSNEQFF	TGTGCCAGCAGCCCGGGGGACGGTAAATCCAATGAGCAGTTCTTC
TRBJ2-7	TRBV28	TRBD2	.	CASSPGREGEQYF	TGTGCCAGCAGTCCGGGGCGGGAGGGCGAGCAGTACTTC
TRBJ2-5	TRBV24-1	TRBD1	.	CATSDRGTGGAETQYF	TGTGCCACCAGTGATCGAGGTACAGGGGGCGCAGAGACCCAGTACTTC
TRBJ1-1	TRBV6-2/TRBV6-3	.	.	CASSYSPRQVNTEAFF	TGTGCCAGCAGTTACTCCCCGCGACAGGTGAACACTGAAGCTTTCTTT
TRBJ2-2	TRBV28	TRBD2	.	CASRGTSGWNTGELFF	TGTGCCAGCAGAGGGACTAGCGGGTGGAACACCGGGGAGCTGTTTTTT
TRBJ1-6	TRBV9	TRBD1	.	CANPGTENSPLHF	TGTGCCAACCCTGGGACAGAAAATTCACCCCTCCACTTT
TRBJ2-7	TRBV30	TRBD2	.	CAWSPGGVDEQYF	TGTGCCTGGAGCCCCGGGGGGGTGGACGAGCAGTACTTC
TRBJ1-4	TRBV9	TRBD1	.	CASSVGGQGDEKLFF	TGTGCCAGCAGCGTAGGGGGACAGGGGGATGAAAAACTGTTTTTT
TRBJ1-2	TRBV20-1	.	.	CSASPQGSYTF	TGCAGTGCTAGCCCCCAGGGGAGCTACACCTTC
TRBJ1-6	TRBV6-1	TRBD1	.	CASSERDRGEYNSPLHF	TGTGCCAGCAGTGAACGGGACAGGGGGGAGTATAATTCACCCCTCCACTTT
TRBJ2-5	TRBV19	.	.	CASRLRETQYF	TGTGCCAGTAGACTAAGGGAGACCCAGTACTTC
TRBJ1-2	TRBV7-2	.	.	CASSERGAGVYGYTF	TGTGCCAGCAGCGAGCGGGGGGCAGGCGTCTATGGCTACACCTTC
TRBJ2-7	TRBV2	TRBD1	.	CASRDRGPLEQYF	TGTGCCAGCAGGGACAGGGGGCCCCTCGAGCAGTACTTC
TRBJ1-6	TRBV19	.	many	CASTTSKLGYNSPLHF	TGTGCCAGTACTACCTCAAAGCTCGGGTATAATTCACCCCTCCACTTT
TRBJ1-1	TRBV27	.	.	CASSDRIMNTEAFF	TGTGCCAGCAGCGACAGAATAATGAACACTGAAGCTTTCTTT
TRBJ2-7	TRBV5-6	.	.	CASSPGRYEQYF	TGTGCCAGCAGCCCGGGAAGATACGAGCAGTACTTC
TRBJ2-5	TRBV2	.	.	CASSAEVQETQYF	TGTGCCAGCAGTGCGGAGGTCCAAGAGACCCAGTACTTC
TRBJ2-5	TRBV6-5	TRBD1	.	CASGSLTGVMETQYF	TGTGCCAGCGGATCCTTGACAGGGGTTATGGAGACCCAGTACTTC
TRBJ1-2	TRBV3-1/TRBV3-2	.	.	CASSQDTESYGYTF	TGTGCCAGCAGCCAGGACACAGAATCCTATGGCTACACCTTC
TRBJ2-2	TRBV5-1	.	few	CASSLEQAENTGELFF	TGCGCCAGCAGCTTGGAACAGGCAGAGAACACCGGGGAGCTGTTTTTT
TRBJ1-5	TRBV19	.	.	CASSLQELSNQPQHF	TGTGCCAGTAGTCTACAGGAGCTTAGCAATCAGCCCCAGCATTTT
TRBJ2-5	TRBV5-1	TRBD1	.	CASSYGTGDNQETQYF	TGCGCCAGCAGCTACGGGACAGGGGATAACCAAGAGACCCAGTACTTC
TRBJ2-1	TRBV12-3/TRBV12-4	.	.	CASSFASEQFF	TGTGCCAGCAGTTTTGCGTCTGAGCAGTTCTTC
TRBJ1-6	TRBV18	.	.	CASSPDNSPLHF	TGTGCCAGCTCCCCCGATAATTCACCCCTCCACTTT
TRBJ2-3	TRBV19	.	.	CASSMMTPTDTQYF	TGTGCCAGTAGTATGATGACTCCCACAGATACGCAGTATTTT
TRBJ1-1	TRBV19	TRBD1	.	CASSILQGARGEAFF	TGTGCCAGTAGTATACTCCAGGGGGCGCGAGGTGAAGCTTTCTTT